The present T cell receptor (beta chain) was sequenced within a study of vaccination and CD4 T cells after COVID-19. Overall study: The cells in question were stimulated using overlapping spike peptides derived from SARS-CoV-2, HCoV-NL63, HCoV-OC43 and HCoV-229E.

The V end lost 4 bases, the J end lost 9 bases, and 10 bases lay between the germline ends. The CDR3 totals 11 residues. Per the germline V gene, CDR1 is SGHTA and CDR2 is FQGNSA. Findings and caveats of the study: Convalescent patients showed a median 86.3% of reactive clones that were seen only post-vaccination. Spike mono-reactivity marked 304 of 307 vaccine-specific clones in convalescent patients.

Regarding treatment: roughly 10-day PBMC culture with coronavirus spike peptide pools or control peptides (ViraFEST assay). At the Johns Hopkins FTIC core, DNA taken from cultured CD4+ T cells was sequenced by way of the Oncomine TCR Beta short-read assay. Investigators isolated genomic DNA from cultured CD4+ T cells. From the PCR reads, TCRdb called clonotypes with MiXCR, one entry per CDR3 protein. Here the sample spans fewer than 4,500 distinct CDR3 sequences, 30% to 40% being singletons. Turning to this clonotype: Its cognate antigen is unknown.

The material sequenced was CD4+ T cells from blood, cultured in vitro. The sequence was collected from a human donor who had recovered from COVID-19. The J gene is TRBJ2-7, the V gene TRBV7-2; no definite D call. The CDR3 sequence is CASSSGSGQYF. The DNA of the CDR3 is TGTGCCAGCAGCTCCGGATCCGGGCAGTACTTC.